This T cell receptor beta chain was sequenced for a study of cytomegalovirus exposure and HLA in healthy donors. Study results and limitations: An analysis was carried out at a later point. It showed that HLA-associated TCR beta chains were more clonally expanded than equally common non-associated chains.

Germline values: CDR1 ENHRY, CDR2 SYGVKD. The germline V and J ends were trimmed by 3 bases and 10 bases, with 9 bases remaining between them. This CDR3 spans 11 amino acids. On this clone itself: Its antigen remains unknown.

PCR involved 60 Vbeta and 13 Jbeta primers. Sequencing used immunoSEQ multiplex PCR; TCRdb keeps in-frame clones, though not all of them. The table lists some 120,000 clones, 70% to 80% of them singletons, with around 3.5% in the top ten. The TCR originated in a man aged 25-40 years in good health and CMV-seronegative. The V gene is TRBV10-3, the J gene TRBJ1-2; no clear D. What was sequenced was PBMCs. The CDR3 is CAISDPGVYTF. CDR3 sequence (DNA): TGTGCCATCAGTGACCCAGGTGTCTACACCTTC.